The 11 T cell receptor beta chains below were found in one sample sequenced in a study of T cells after yellow fever vaccination. Each CDR3 protein is one row after TCRdb ran MiXCR on the 5' RACE reads. Of about 240,000 distinct CDR3 sequences detected, 6.9% appear once; the ten largest clones hold about 0.9%. The sample here was CD4+ T cells sorted from PBMCs, taken 15 days after the yellow fever booster vaccination. All receptors come from a man aged 30 to 39 who received the YFV17D yellow fever vaccine.

In its sample, this clonotype was seen many times. The chain joins TRBV23-1 to TRBJ2-5; the D is unclear. TRBV23-1 is marked as an open reading frame, function uncertain. The V and J ends lost 0 bases and 1 base respectively, with 9 bases between them. The CDR3 runs to 15 residues. The CDR3 sequence is CASSQSVGLQETQYF. DNA for the CDR3: TGCGCCAGCAGTCAATCCGTCGGCCTCCAAGAGACCCAGTACTTC.

This clonotype was recorded many times. This chain uses TRBV9 with TRBJ2-1; D may correspond to TRBD1 or TRBD2 (5 bases each). CDR1 and CDR2 (germline): SGDLS, YYNGEE. The CDR3 runs 12 residues. V lost 1 base and J 8 bases, leaving 7 bases between the germline ends. The CDR3 coding sequence is TGTGCCAGCAGCGTATGGGACGATGAGCAGTTCTTC. Translated: CASSVWDDEQFF.

This chain links TRBV18 with TRBJ2-7; D is uncertain. Trimming stripped 2 bases from V and 5 bases from J, with 7 bases between. The germline gives CDR1 KGHSH, CDR2 LQKENI. The CDR3 extends over 12 amino acids. The CDR3 DNA follows: TGTGCCAGCTCACCATACAGAGACGAGCAGTACTTC. Amino acid sequence: CASSPYRDEQYF. Full variable domain (remainder filled in from reference TRBV18 and TRBJ2-7): NAGVMQNPRHLVRRRGQEARLRCSPMKGHSHVYWYRQLPEEGLKFMVYLQKENIIDESGMPKERFSAEFPKEGPSILRIQQVVRGDSAAYFCASSPYRDEQYFGPGTRLTVT.

This clonotype appeared a few times. This chain links TRBV20-1 with TRBJ2-5; 7 bases map to TRBD2. The CDR3 spans 14 residues. J lost 4 bases, V lost 0 bases, and 5 bases had no gene match. Per the germline V gene, CDR1 is DFQATT and CDR2 is SNEGSKA (reference sequence). This chain's CDR3 is CSARDPAGVETQYF. The CDR3 bases are TGCAGTGCTAGAGATCCTGCGGGAGTAGAGACCCAGTACTTC.

V is TRBV7-9 and J is TRBJ2-7, with TRBD2 matching 7 bases. V gave up 5 bases and J gave up 2 bases; unmatched junction bases: 9. The CDR3 runs to 15 residues. Germline V gene lookup returns CDR1 SEHNR and CDR2 FQNEAQ (reference sequence). The CDR3 coding sequence is TGTGCCAGCAGCATTTGGGGGAGGGGAGCCTACGAGCAGTACTTC. Translating it yields CASSIWGRGAYEQYF. The variable domain in full, with the rest retrieved from reference TRBV7-9 and TRBJ2-7, is DTGVSQNPRHKITKRGQNVTFRCDPISEHNRLYWYRQTLGQGPEFLTYFQNEAQLEKSRLLSDRFSAERPKGSFSTLEIQRTEQGDSAMYLCASSIWGRGAYEQYFGPGTRLTVT.

CDR3 in amino acids: CASTADRAETQYF. In DNA form, the CDR3 reads TGTGCCAGCACTGCGGACAGGGCAGAGACCCAGTACTTC. The rearrangement links TRBV12-3 or TRBV12-4 to TRBJ2-5; 8 bases agree with TRBD1. This CDR3 spans 13 amino acids. V was pared by 7 bases and J by 4 bases, with 5 bases of the junction left unmatched.

This clonotype was seen ten or more times. V is TRBV5-1 and J is TRBJ2-1; no firm D call. The CDR3 totals 13 residues. V gave up 8 bases and J gave up 2 bases, with 11 bases separating them. Per germline, CDR1 SGHRS and CDR2 YFSETQ. Written as DNA, the CDR3 is TGCGCCAGTGGCATTGACCCCTACAATGAGCAGTTCTTC. Translation: CASGIDPYNEQFF.

This chain connects TRBV20-1 to TRBJ2-7; TRBD2 matches at 7 bases. This CDR3 is 14 amino acids long. Germline loops: CDR1 DFQATT, CDR2 SNEGSKA (reference sequence). V shed 3 bases and J 2 bases; nucleotides not matched to a gene: 7. The CDR3 protein is CSASPSSGTYEQYF. The DNA for the CDR3 is TGCAGTGCTAGCCCCTCTAGCGGCACCTACGAGCAGTACTTC.

J is TRBJ2-7 and V is TRBV28; D call uncertain. Trimming pared 2 bases from V and 6 bases from J, leaving 11 bases between. Germline V gene lookup returns CDR1 MDHEN and CDR2 SYDVKM. This CDR3 is built from 13 residues. CDR3 in amino acids: CASSLNSPREQYF. Written as DNA, the CDR3 is TGTGCCAGCAGTTTAAACAGCCCCCGCGAGCAGTACTTC.

This clonotype was found many times. The rearrangement links TRBV20-1 to TRBJ1-1; TRBD1 matches 8 bases. Losses at the gene ends were 5 bases for V and 0 bases for J; bases not matched to a gene: 8. This CDR3 contains 15 residues. Germline loops: CDR1 DFQATT, CDR2 SNEGSKA (reference sequence). The CDR3 reads CSAPKGDRLNTEAFF. CDR3 bases: TGCAGTGCTCCCAAGGGGGACAGGCTGAACACTGAAGCTTTCTTT.

This clonotype was seen a few times. The chain is built from TRBV20-1 and TRBJ1-1, with D unresolved. V shed 0 bases and J shed 6 bases, with 17 bases lying between them. The CDR3 is 15 amino acids. Germline lookup yields CDR1 DFQATT and CDR2 SNEGSKA (reference sequence). This CDR3 reads CSAREGLVGLAEAFF. In DNA, the CDR3 is TGCAGTGCTAGAGAGGGCCTCGTGGGTTTGGCTGAAGCTTTCTTT.